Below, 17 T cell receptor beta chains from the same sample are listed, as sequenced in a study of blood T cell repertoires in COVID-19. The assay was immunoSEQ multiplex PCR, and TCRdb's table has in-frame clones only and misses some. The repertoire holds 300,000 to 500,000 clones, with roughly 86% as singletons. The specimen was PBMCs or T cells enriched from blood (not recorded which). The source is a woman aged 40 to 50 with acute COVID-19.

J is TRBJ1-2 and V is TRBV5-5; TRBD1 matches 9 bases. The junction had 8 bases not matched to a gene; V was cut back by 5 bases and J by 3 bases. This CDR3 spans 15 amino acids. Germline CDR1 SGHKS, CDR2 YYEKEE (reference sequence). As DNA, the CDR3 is TGTGCCAGCAGGCGGGACAGGGATCGCTACTATGGCTACACCTTC. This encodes CASRRDRDRYYGYTF.

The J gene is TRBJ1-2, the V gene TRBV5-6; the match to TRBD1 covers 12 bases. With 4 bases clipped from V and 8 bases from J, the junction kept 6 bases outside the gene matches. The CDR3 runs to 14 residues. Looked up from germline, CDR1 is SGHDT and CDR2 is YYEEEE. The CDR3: CASSLGQGAGGYTF. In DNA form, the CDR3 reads TGTGCCAGCAGCCTGGGACAGGGGGCGGGGGGCTACACCTTC.

This CDR3 is CAISEGVAGSYEQYF. The CDR3 region has the DNA TGTGCCATCAGTGAGGGGGTAGCGGGGTCCTACGAGCAGTACTTC. The rearrangement uses TRBV10-3 and TRBJ2-7; 8 bases line up with TRBD2. The CDR3 runs 15 residues. J was trimmed by 1 base and V by 2 bases; bases with no gene match: 4. Germline values: CDR1 ENHRY, CDR2 SYGVKD.

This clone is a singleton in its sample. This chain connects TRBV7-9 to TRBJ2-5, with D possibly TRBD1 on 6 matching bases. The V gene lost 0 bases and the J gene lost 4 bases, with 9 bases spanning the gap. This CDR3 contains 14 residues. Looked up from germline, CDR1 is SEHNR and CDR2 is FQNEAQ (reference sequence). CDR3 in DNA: TGTGCCAGCAGCTTAGCGGCCAGGGGAGAGACCCAGTACTTC. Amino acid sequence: CASSLAARGETQYF.

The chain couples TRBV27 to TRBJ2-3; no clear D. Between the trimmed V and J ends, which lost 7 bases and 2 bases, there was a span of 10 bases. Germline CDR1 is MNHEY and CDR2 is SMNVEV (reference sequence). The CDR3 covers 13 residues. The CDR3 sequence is CASTQQNTDTQYF. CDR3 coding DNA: TGTGCCAGCACTCAACAGAACACAGATACGCAGTATTTT.

CDR3 sequence (DNA): TGTGCCAGCAGTTTTGGCCGATCTGGAAACACCATATATTTT. This gives the protein CASSFGRSGNTIYF. The gene calls are TRBV6-5 and TRBJ1-3; D gene unclear. The CDR3 is made up of 14 amino acids. The germline CDR1 and CDR2 sequences are MNHEY and SVGAGI. V dropped 4 bases and J dropped 1 base, with 8 bases sitting between them.

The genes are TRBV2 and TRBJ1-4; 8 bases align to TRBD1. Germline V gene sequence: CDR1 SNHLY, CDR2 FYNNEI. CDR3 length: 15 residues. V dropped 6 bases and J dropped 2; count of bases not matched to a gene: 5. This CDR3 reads CASSNDRGTNEKLFF. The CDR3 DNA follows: TGTGCCAGCAGCAACGACAGGGGTACTAATGAAAAACTGTTTTTT.

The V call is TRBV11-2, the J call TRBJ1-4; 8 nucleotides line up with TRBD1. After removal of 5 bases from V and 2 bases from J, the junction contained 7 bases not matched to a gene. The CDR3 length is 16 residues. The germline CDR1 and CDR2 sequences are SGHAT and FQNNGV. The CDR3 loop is CASSKYRGATNEKLFF. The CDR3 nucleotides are TGTGCCAGCAGCAAATACAGGGGGGCGACTAATGAAAAACTGTTTTTT.

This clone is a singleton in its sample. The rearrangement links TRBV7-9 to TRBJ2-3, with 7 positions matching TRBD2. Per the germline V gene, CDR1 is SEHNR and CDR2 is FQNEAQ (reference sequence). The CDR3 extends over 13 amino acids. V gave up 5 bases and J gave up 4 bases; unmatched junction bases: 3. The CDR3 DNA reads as TGTGCCAGCAGCCGGGGAGGGGCAGATACGCAGTATTTT. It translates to CASSRGGADTQYF.

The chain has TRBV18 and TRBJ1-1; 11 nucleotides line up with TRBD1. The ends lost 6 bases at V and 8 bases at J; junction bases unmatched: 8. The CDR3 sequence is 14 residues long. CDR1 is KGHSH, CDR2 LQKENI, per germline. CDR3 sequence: CASSTDRGLSEAFF. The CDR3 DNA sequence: TGTGCCAGCTCCACGGACAGGGGGCTCAGCGAAGCTTTCTTT.

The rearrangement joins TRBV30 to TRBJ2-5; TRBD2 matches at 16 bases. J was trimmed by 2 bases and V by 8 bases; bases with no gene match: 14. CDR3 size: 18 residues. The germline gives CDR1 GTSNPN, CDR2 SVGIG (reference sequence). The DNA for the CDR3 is TGTGCCCTGACTTTGGGACTAGCGGGGGGGACGAGGCAAGAGACCCAGTACTTC. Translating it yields CALTLGLAGGTRQETQYF.

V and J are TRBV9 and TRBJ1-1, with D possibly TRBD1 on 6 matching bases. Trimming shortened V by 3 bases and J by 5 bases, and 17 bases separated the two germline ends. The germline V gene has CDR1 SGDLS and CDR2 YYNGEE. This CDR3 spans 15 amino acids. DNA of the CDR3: TGTGCCAGCAGCGCCACGACGGATAGGGGGACTGAAGCTTTCTTT. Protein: CASSATTDRGTEAFF.

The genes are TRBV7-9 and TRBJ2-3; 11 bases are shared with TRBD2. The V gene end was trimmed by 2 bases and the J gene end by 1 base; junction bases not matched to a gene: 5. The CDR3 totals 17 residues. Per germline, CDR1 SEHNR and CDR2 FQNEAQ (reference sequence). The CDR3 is CASSLKLAGGRTDTQYF. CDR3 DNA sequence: TGTGCCAGCAGCTTAAAGCTAGCGGGGGGTCGCACAGATACGCAGTATTTT.

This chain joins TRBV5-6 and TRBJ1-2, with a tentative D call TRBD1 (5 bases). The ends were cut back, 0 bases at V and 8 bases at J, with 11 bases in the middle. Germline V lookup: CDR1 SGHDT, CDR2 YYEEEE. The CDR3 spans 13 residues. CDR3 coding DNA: TGTGCCAGCAGCTTGGGTCGGAGGGACGGCTACACCTTC. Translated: CASSLGRRDGYTF.

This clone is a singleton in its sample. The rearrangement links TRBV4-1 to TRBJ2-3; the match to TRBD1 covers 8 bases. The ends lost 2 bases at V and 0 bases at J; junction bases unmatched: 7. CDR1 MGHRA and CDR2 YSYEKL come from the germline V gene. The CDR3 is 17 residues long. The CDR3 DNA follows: TGCGCCAGCAGCCAATTACGTGGGACAGGTAGCACAGATACGCAGTATTTT. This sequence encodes CASSQLRGTGSTDTQYF.

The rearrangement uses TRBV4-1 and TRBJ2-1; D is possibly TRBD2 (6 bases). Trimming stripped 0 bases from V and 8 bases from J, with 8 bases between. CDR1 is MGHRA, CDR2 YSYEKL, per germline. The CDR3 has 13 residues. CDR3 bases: TGCGCCAGCAGCCAAGAACCGGGGGATGAGCAGTTCTTC. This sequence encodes CASSQEPGDEQFF.

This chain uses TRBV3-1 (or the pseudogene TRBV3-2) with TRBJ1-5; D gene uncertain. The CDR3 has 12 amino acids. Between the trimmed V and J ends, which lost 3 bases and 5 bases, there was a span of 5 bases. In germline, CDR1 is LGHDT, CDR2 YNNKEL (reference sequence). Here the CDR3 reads CASSHTDQPQHF. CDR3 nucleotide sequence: TGTGCCAGCAGCCATACAGATCAGCCCCAGCATTTT.